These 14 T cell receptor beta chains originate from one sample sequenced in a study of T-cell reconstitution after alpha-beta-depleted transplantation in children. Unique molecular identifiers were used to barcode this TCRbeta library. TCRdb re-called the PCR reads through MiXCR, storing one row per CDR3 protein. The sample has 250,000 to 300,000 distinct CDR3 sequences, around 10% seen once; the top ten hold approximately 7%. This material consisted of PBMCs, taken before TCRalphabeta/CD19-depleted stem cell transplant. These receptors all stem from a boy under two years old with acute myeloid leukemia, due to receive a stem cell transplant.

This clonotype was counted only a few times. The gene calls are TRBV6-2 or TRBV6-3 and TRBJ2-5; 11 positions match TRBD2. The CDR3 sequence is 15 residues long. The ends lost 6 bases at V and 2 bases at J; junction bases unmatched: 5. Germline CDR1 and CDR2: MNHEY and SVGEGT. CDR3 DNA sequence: TGTGCCAGCAGAACTAGCGGGAGACGGCAAGAGACCCAGTACTTC. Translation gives CASRTSGRRQETQYF.

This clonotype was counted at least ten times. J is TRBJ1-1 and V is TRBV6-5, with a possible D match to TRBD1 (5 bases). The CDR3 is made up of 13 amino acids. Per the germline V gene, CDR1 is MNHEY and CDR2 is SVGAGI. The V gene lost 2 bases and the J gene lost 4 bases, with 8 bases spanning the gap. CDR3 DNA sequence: TGTGCCAGCAGTTACGGGAGGGGCACTGAAGCTTTCTTT. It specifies CASSYGRGTEAFF.

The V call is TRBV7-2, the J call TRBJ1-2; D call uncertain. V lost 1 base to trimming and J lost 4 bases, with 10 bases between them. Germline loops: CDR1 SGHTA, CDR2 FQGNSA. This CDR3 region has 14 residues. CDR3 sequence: CASSLEPDIYGYTF. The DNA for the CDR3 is TGTGCCAGCAGCTTAGAACCGGATATCTATGGCTACACCTTC.

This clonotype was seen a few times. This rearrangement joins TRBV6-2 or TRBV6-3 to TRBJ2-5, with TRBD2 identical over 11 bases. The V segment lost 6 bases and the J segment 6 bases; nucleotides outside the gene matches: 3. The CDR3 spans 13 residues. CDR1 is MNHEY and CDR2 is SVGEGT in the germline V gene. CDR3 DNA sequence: TGTGCCAGCAGCAGACTAGCGGGAAAGACCCAGTACTTC. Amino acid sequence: CASSRLAGKTQYF.

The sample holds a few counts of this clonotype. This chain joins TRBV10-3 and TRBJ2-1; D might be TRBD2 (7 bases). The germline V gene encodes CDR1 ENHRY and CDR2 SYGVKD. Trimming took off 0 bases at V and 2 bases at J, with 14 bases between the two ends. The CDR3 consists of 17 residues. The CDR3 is CAISESEGGPTYNEQFF. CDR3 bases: TGTGCCATCAGTGAGTCCGAGGGGGGGCCGACCTACAATGAGCAGTTCTTC.

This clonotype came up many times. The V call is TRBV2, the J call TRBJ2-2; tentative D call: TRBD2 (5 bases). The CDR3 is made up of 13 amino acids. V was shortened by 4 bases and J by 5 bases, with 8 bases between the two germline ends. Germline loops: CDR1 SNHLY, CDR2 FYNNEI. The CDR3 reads CASSVRRTGELFF. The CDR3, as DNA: TGTGCCAGCAGTGTAAGGAGGACCGGGGAGCTGTTTTTT.

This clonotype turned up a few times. CDR3 DNA sequence: TGTGCCAGCAGCCCGCTTTTTCTAGCGGGGGGGTGGGAGACCCAGTACTTC. It specifies CASSPLFLAGGWETQYF. The rearrangement uses TRBV11-2 and TRBJ2-5; 12 nucleotides match TRBD2. Trimming cost V 5 bases and J 5 bases; bases outside gene matches: 12. The CDR3 covers 17 residues. Germline values: CDR1 SGHAT, CDR2 FQNNGV.

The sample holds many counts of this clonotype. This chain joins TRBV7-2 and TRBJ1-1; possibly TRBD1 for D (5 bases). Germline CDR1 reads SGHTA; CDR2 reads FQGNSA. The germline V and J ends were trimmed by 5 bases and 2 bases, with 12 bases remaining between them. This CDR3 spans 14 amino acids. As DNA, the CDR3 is TGTGCCAGCAGCCCGCAGAGGGGTAACACTGAAGCTTTCTTT. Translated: CASSPQRGNTEAFF.

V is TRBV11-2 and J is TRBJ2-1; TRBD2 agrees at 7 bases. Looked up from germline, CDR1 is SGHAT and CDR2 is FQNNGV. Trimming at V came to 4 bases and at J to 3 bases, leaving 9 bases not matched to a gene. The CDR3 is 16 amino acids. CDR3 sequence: CASSSSGGSIYNEQFF. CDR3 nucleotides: TGTGCCAGCAGCTCTAGCGGAGGATCCATCTACAATGAGCAGTTCTTC.

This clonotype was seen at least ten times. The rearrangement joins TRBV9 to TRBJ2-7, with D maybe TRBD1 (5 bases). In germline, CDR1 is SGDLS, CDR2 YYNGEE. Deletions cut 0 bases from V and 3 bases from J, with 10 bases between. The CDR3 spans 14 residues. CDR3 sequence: CASSVGRGDYEQYF. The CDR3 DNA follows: TGTGCCAGCAGCGTAGGAAGGGGTGACTACGAGCAGTACTTC. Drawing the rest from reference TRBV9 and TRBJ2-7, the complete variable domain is DSGVTQTPKHLITATGQRVTLRCSPRSGDLSVYWYQQSLDQGLQFLIQYYNGEERAKGNILERFSAQQFPDLHSELNLSSLELGDSALYFCASSVGRGDYEQYFGPGTRLTVT.

This CDR3 reads CASSPGTEETQYF. CDR3 DNA: TGTGCCAGCAGTCCCGGGACAGAAGAGACCCAGTACTTC. The chain joins TRBV12-3 or TRBV12-4 to TRBJ2-5, with 7 bases lining up with TRBD1. This CDR3 is built from 13 residues. The J segment lost 3 bases and the V segment lost 5 bases, leaving 3 bases of the junction unmatched.

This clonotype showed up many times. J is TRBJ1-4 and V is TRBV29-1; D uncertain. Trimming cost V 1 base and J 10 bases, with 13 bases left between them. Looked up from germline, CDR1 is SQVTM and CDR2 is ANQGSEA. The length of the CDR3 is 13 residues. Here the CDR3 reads CSVEGTGSGKLFF. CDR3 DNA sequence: TGCAGCGTTGAAGGGACGGGATCCGGAAAACTGTTTTTT.

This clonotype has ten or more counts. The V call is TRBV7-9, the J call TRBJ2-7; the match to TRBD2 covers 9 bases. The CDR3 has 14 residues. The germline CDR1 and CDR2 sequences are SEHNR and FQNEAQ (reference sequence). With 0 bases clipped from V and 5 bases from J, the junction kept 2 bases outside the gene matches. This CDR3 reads CASSLASGSHEQYF. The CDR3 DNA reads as TGTGCCAGCAGCTTAGCTAGCGGGAGTCACGAGCAGTACTTC.

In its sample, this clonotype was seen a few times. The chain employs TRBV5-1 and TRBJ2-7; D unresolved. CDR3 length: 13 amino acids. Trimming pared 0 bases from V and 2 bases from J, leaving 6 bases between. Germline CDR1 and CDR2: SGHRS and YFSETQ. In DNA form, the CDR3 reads TGCGCCAGCAGCTTGGAACAGCCCTACGAGCAGTACTTC. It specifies CASSLEQPYEQYF.